The 31 T cell receptor beta chains below were found in one sample sequenced in a study of cytomegalovirus exposure and HLA in healthy donors. PCR used 60 Vbeta primers and 13 Jbeta primers. The protocol was immunoSEQ multiplex PCR, while the TCRdb copy is restricted to in-frame clones and leaves out a portion. Here the sample spans roughly 150,000 clones, over 65% being singletons. The sequencing sample was made of PBMCs. Receptors originate from a woman in her twenties or thirties in good health and CMV-seronegative.

The chain carries TRBV4-1 and TRBJ2-5; TRBD2 matches 9 bases. The germline V gene has CDR1 MGHRA and CDR2 YSYEKL. The CDR3 is 16 amino acids. The trim removed 4 bases at V and 0 bases at J, leaving 6 bases unmatched. CDR3 region: CASSPRLAAYQETQYF. As DNA, the CDR3 is TGCGCCAGCAGCCCCCGACTAGCGGCGTACCAAGAGACCCAGTACTTC.

This chain joins TRBV6-5 and TRBJ2-2; a possible D gene is TRBD1 (6 bases). Germline V gene lookup returns CDR1 MNHEY and CDR2 SVGAGI. V lost 8 bases, J lost 0 bases, and 7 bases lay in between. CDR3 length: 13 amino acids. CDR3 DNA sequence: TGTGCCAGCGGGGGCCCGAACACCGGGGAGCTGTTTTTT. It codes for CASGGPNTGELFF.

The chain couples TRBV28 to TRBJ2-1; TRBD2 matches at 7 bases. Trimming took 4 bases from V and 8 from J; bases not matched to a gene: 5. The CDR3 covers 13 residues. From germline, CDR1 is MDHEN and CDR2 SYDVKM. The CDR3 is CASSSPLADEQFF. CDR3 nucleotides: TGTGCCAGCAGTTCGCCTCTAGCGGATGAGCAGTTCTTC.

V gene TRBV12-5 combines with J gene TRBJ1-2, with a weak D call TRBD1 (6 bases). Germline CDR1 and CDR2: LGHNT and FRNRAP. Trimming cost V 7 bases and J 1 base, with 19 bases left between them. This CDR3 spans 16 amino acids. The CDR3: CASVLHGQKFNYGYTF. Here the CDR3 DNA reads TGTGCTAGTGTCCTTCACGGACAGAAATTTAACTATGGCTACACCTTC.

This clone was seen a few times. The chain recombines TRBV6-5 with TRBJ1-1, with D possibly being TRBD1 (5 bases). Germline-derived CDR1 and CDR2 are MNHEY and SVGAGI. Trimming took off 2 bases at V and 0 bases at J, with 10 bases between the two ends. The CDR3 length is 15 residues. The CDR3 reads CASSYQGGMNTEAFF. The CDR3 DNA sequence: TGTGCCAGCAGTTACCAGGGTGGCATGAACACTGAAGCTTTCTTT.

The rearrangement joins TRBV28 to TRBJ1-2; 7 nucleotides match TRBD1. The J segment lost 0 bases and the V segment lost 5 bases, leaving 15 bases of the junction unmatched. Germline values: CDR1 MDHEN, CDR2 SYDVKM. The CDR3 spans 18 residues. The CDR3 DNA reads as TGTGCCAGCAGTGGGTCTTCGGGACAGAACCTTGCTAACTATGGCTACACCTTC. It encodes CASSGSSGQNLANYGYTF.

Only a few counts were recorded for this clone. The gene calls are TRBV5-1 and TRBJ2-5, with unresolved D. V lost 2 bases, J lost 0 bases, and 11 bases lay in between. The germline V gene encodes CDR1 SGHRS and CDR2 YFSETQ. CDR3 length: 15 amino acids. CDR3: CASSFASPDQETQYF. CDR3 coding DNA: TGCGCCAGCAGCTTTGCCTCCCCAGACCAAGAGACCCAGTACTTC.

This chain uses TRBV6-1 with TRBJ2-2; D may be TRBD1 (5 bases). The ends were cut back, 7 bases at V and 0 bases at J, with 12 bases in the middle. Germline values: CDR1 MNHNS, CDR2 SASEGT. The CDR3 is 15 amino acids. The CDR3: CASNLDSTNTGELFF. DNA of the CDR3: TGTGCCAGCAATCTAGACAGCACGAACACCGGGGAGCTGTTTTTT.

The V gene is TRBV10-3, the J gene TRBJ2-3; D is perhaps TRBD2 (7 bases). Germline V gives CDR1 ENHRY, CDR2 SYGVKD. The V and J ends lost 4 bases and 0 bases respectively, with 11 bases between them. This CDR3 region has 15 residues. The CDR3 is CAISAGGPSTDTQYF. The CDR3, as DNA: TGTGCCATCAGTGCGGGGGGCCCTAGCACAGATACGCAGTATTTT.

The rearrangement uses TRBV27 and TRBJ1-6, with 11 bases aligning to TRBD1. J lost 0 bases, V lost 6 bases, and 7 bases had no gene match. CDR3 length: 18 amino acids. Germline V CDR1 and CDR2: MNHEY, SMNVEV (reference sequence). CDR3 loop: CASRSGTGGLSYNSPLHF. In DNA, the CDR3 is TGTGCCAGCAGATCCGGGACAGGGGGTCTCTCCTATAATTCACCCCTCCACTTT.

This clone was recorded a few times. The CDR3 loop is CAWSGLAGVNEQFF. The DNA for the CDR3 is TGTGCCTGGAGTGGGTTAGCGGGGGTCAATGAGCAGTTCTTC. The rearrangement uses TRBV30 and TRBJ2-1, with TRBD2 matching 9 bases. The CDR3 has 14 residues. Germline trimming cut 1 base from V and 6 bases from J; bases unmatched to any gene: 4. CDR1 and CDR2 from the germline V gene are GTSNPN and SVGIG (reference sequence).

This sequence joins TRBV7-9 and TRBJ2-3, with TRBD2 matching 8 bases. Germline CDR1 is SEHNR and CDR2 is FQNEAQ (reference sequence). V gave up 4 bases and J gave up 2 bases; unmatched junction bases: 8. CDR3 length: 16 residues. This chain's CDR3 is CASSYMLAGDTDTQYF. The CDR3 DNA is TGTGCCAGCAGCTACATGCTAGCGGGCGACACAGATACGCAGTATTTT.

The chain couples TRBV28 to TRBJ2-7; 7 bases match TRBD2. The CDR3 runs to 15 residues. Trimming took 4 bases from V and 6 from J; bases not matched to a gene: 12. The V gene's germline CDR1 is MDHEN and CDR2 SYDVKM. The CDR3 DNA sequence: TGTGCCAGCAGTTCCGGCGGGGGAAATAGGGGCGAGCAGTACGTC. Its protein is CASSSGGGNRGEQYV.

The chain is built from TRBV19 and TRBJ2-5; 7 bases agree with TRBD2. The CDR3 has 15 amino acids. From germline, CDR1 is LNHDA and CDR2 SQIVND (reference sequence). The ends lost 5 bases at V and 9 bases at J; junction bases unmatched: 15. CDR3 loop: CASSVNAGASGAQYF. The CDR3 DNA reads TGTGCCAGTAGTGTAAACGCCGGGGCCAGCGGGGCCCAGTACTTC.

This chain uses TRBV6-1 with TRBJ2-2; 12 positions match TRBD1. Germline V gene sequence: CDR1 MNHNS, CDR2 SASEGT. J lost 7 bases, V lost 2 bases, and 8 bases had no gene match. The CDR3 sequence is 17 residues long. The CDR3 reads CASSENSGQGANGELFF. The CDR3 DNA sequence: TGTGCCAGCAGTGAAAATTCGGGACAGGGGGCAAACGGGGAGCTGTTTTTT.

Only one count was recorded for this clone. The chain uses TRBV6-6 and TRBJ1-2, with TRBD1 as a possible D gene (5 bases). Trimming shortened V by 8 bases and J by 8 bases, and 18 bases separated the two germline ends. Germline CDR1 is MNHNY and CDR2 is SVGAGI (reference sequence). This CDR3 spans 13 amino acids. CDR3: CASVLDTYSGYTF. CDR3 DNA sequence: TGTGCCAGCGTTCTGGACACTTATTCGGGCTACACCTTC.

The rearrangement uses TRBV7-9 and TRBJ1-2; 7 bases are shared with TRBD1. In germline, CDR1 is SEHNR, CDR2 FQNEAQ (reference sequence). J was trimmed by 8 bases and V by 5 bases; bases with no gene match: 8. The CDR3 sequence is 13 residues long. The DNA of the CDR3 is TGTGCCAGCAGCACAGGGGACATGGAAGGCTACACCTTC. Translation: CASSTGDMEGYTF.

This clone was counted between two and nine times. V and J are TRBV19 and TRBJ2-1, with 7 bases aligning to TRBD2. Germline V CDR1 and CDR2: LNHDA, SQIVND (reference sequence). CDR3 size: 18 residues. With V trimmed by 0 bases and J by 1 base, 9 bases remained unmatched. The CDR3 bases are TGTGCCAGTAGTATAGAGGGGCCGGCGGGGGTATCCTACAATGAGCAGTTCTTC. It encodes CASSIEGPAGVSYNEQFF.

This chain joins TRBV6-1 and TRBJ2-1, with 8 bases aligning to TRBD1. Trimming took 6 bases from V and 9 from J; bases not matched to a gene: 10. The length of the CDR3 is 14 residues. Germline CDR1 reads MNHNS; CDR2 reads SASEGT. The CDR3 DNA reads as TGTGCCAGCAGGCAGGGGGCGCGAAGGAGTGAGCAGTTCTTC. This gives the protein CASRQGARRSEQFF.

The J gene is TRBJ1-4, the V gene TRBV5-1, with D tentatively TRBD1 (6 bases). Germline values: CDR1 SGHRS, CDR2 YFSETQ. Trimming took off 5 bases at V and 8 bases at J, with 13 bases between the two ends. The length of the CDR3 is 13 residues. CDR3 bases: TGCGCCAGCAGACCAGGGGAGAAAGAAAAACTGTTTTTT. Translation gives CASRPGEKEKLFF.

This clone was seen only a few times. The rearrangement links TRBV12-2 to TRBJ2-7; the D call TRBD1 from the table was never checked on the DNA. TRBV12-2 is a pseudogene. CDR3 length: 16 residues. The CDR3 sequence: CASRVFVWGAVYEQYF. CDR3 sequence (DNA): TGTGCAAGTCGCGTTTTCGTGTGGGGCGCGGTCTACGAGCAGTACTTC.

This CDR3 is CASSLEGGTGNTIYF. Written as DNA, the CDR3 is TGTGCCAGCAGCTTAGAAGGGGGCACTGGAAACACCATATATTTT. The J gene is TRBJ1-3, the V gene TRBV7-9; 7 positions agree with TRBD1. From germline, CDR1 is SEHNR and CDR2 FQNEAQ (reference sequence). The CDR3 has 15 amino acids. The J segment lost 2 bases and the V segment lost 1 base, leaving 2 bases of the junction unmatched.

The V and J genes are TRBV29-1 and TRBJ2-7; 7 bases are shared with TRBD1. V was pared by 6 bases and J by 0 bases, with 14 bases of the junction left unmatched. The V gene's germline CDR1 is SQVTM and CDR2 ANQGSEA. This CDR3 region has 16 residues. The CDR3 sequence: CSVLTLQGLRSYEQYF. The CDR3 DNA reads as TGCAGCGTGTTGACCTTACAGGGGCTGCGCTCCTACGAGCAGTACTTC.

Worth noting for this clone: In the same sample, other DNA sequences code for this CDR3. The rearrangement joins TRBV30 to TRBJ2-5; D not resolved. Trimming left V 0 bases short and J 4 bases short, with 9 bases between. The CDR3 extends over 13 amino acids. Germline V gene lookup returns CDR1 GTSNPN and CDR2 SVGIG (reference sequence). CDR3 region: CAWSVRVGETQYF. The CDR3, as DNA: TGTGCCTGGAGTGTACGGGTGGGAGAGACCCAGTACTTC.

This chain connects TRBV5-1 to TRBJ2-5, with 8 nucleotides matching TRBD2. The V gene's germline CDR1 is SGHRS and CDR2 YFSETQ. With V trimmed by 4 bases and J by 3 bases, 5 bases remained unmatched. The CDR3 length is 14 residues. The CDR3, as DNA: TGCGCCAGCAGCAGCGGGAGTAGTGAAGAGACCCAGTACTTC. This codes for CASSSGSSEETQYF.

The chain links TRBV7-9 to TRBJ1-3; weak D call: TRBD1 (6 bases). Between the trimmed V and J ends, which lost 4 bases and 0 bases, there was a span of 22 bases. Looked up from germline, CDR1 is SEHNR and CDR2 is FQNEAQ (reference sequence). The CDR3 runs to 19 residues. The CDR3 is CASSYFPSDTGISGNTIYF. The CDR3 DNA is TGTGCCAGCAGCTACTTCCCGTCCGACACAGGGATCTCTGGAAACACCATATATTTT.

In this sample, this clone turned up a few times. The V and J genes are TRBV2 and TRBJ1-2; D is perhaps TRBD1 (6 bases). Germline CDR1 reads SNHLY; CDR2 reads FYNNEI. The V end lost 4 bases, the J end lost 0 bases, and 15 bases lay between the germline ends. CDR3 size: 16 residues. The CDR3 DNA sequence: TGTGCCAGCAGTGGGATCGGACAGATAGCTAACTATGGCTACACCTTC. It encodes CASSGIGQIANYGYTF.

The V call is TRBV11-2, the J call TRBJ2-2; 9 positions match TRBD1. The CDR3 has 15 residues. In germline, CDR1 is SGHAT, CDR2 FQNNGV. Germline trimming cut 5 bases from V and 4 bases from J; bases unmatched to any gene: 5. CDR3 loop: CASSTGTGSTGELFF. In DNA, the CDR3 is TGTGCCAGCAGCACCGGGACAGGGTCCACCGGGGAGCTGTTTTTT.

This clone has just a few counts. The chain is built from TRBV7-3 and TRBJ2-1, with a weak D call TRBD2 (7 bases). V was shortened by 5 bases and J by 4 bases, with 18 bases between the two germline ends. The CDR3 contains 16 residues. Germline CDR1 SGHTA, CDR2 FQGTGA. The CDR3 protein is CASSLGGGGRYNEQFF. CDR3 sequence (DNA): TGTGCCAGCAGCCTCGGAGGGGGGGGGCGGTACAATGAGCAGTTCTTC.

This clone has only a few counts. The chain links TRBV28 to TRBJ1-6, with 8 positions matching TRBD1. J was trimmed by 14 bases and V by 5 bases; bases with no gene match: 11. CDR1 MDHEN and CDR2 SYDVKM come from the germline V gene. There are 14 residues in the CDR3. CDR3 sequence reads: CASSQTGDTRTLHF. The CDR3 bases are TGTGCCAGCAGTCAGACAGGGGATACCCGCACCCTCCACTTT.

The rearrangement links TRBV10-3 to TRBJ1-5; 10 bases fit TRBD1. Trimming at V came to 9 bases and at J to 1 base, leaving 9 bases not matched to a gene. The CDR3 contains 16 residues. Germline V gene data show CDR1 as ENHRY and CDR2 as SYGVKD. This chain's CDR3 is CAIGTGVTPSNQPQHF. The DNA of the CDR3 is TGTGCCATAGGGACAGGGGTGACTCCGAGCAATCAGCCCCAGCATTTT.